Included here is one T cell receptor (beta chain) sequence, with context. This specimen includes other DNA sequences encoding the same CDR3. Trimming stripped 3 bases from V and 3 bases from J, with 6 bases between. Germline V gene data show CDR1 as LNHNV and CDR2 as YYDKDF (reference sequence). The length of the CDR3 is 12 residues. The source of the sample is a study of shared clonotypes between healthy human individuals. Profiling relied on immunoSEQ multiplex PCR, and the TCRdb table lists in-frame clones only, not all of them. Of 1,500,000 or so clones listed, about 98.5% are singletons. The TCR was taken from a man aged 30-40 years in good health. Sequencing was performed on naive CD4+ T cells sorted from blood. Subset: CD45RA+ positively selected. The rearrangement links TRBV15 to TRBJ2-7; D call uncertain. The CDR3 protein is CATSRGIYEQYF. DNA for the CDR3: TGTGCCACCAGCAGGGGAATCTACGAGCAGTACTTC.